A single T cell receptor beta chain is shown here with its context. What it binds is unknown. These data come from a study of T cell responses to AZD1222 COVID-19 vaccine. The study, taken as a whole, reports: Across the whole spike, CD4 TCRs peaked at regions 160-218 and 743-854. Seropositive at baseline were only a handful of AZD1222 recipients. Clonal diversity may have been underestimated, and the donors were mostly white British, with more females than males. As reported, nearly half of all spike-specific TCRs target variant regions that are unmutated.

Method: immunoSEQ multiplex PCR; TCRdb's copy keeps in-frame clones and lacks some. The data show 140,000 to 150,000 clones, with approximately 90% seen just once and 4% to 6% held by the top ten. The CDR3 length is 14 residues. This clonotype originated in an adult in good health. This rearrangement joins TRBV7-5 to TRBJ2-2; no DNA check was done on the table's D call, TRBD2. TRBV7-5 is shown as a pseudogene. Sample: peripheral blood, taken on day 0 of AZD1222 vaccination. In DNA, the CDR3 is TGTGTCAGAAGCTTTCAGGAGATAAACCGGGGAGCTGTTTTT. Translated: CVRSFQEINRGAVF.